The TCR beta chain described here comes from a study of brain T cells in children with intractable seizures. Concerning this clone itself: Its specificity is unknown.

Before surgery, patients took at least one anti-epileptic drug. This table comes from immunoSEQ multiplex PCR, and its TCRdb copy is limited to in-frame clones, with some not included. Among some 62,000 clones, around 96% were seen once, and the ten largest hold roughly 0.38%. Overall study results and limits: Pre-surgery blood may have been undersampled, hiding some clones.

Germline values: CDR1 KGHSH, CDR2 LQKENI. V was trimmed by 3 bases and J by 1 base, leaving 8 bases between them. The CDR3 spans 14 residues. The sequence was collected from a boy under three years old with focal cortical dysplasia and intractable seizures. Material: peripheral blood, obtained at surgery. This rearrangement joins TRBV18 to TRBJ2-3, with D unclear. CDR3 region: CASSPRVGTDTQYF. The DNA for the CDR3 is TGTGCCAGCTCACCTAGAGTTGGCACAGATACGCAGTATTTT. Full variable domain (outside the CDR3, taken from reference TRBV18 and TRBJ2-3): NAGVMQNPRHLVRRRGQEARLRCSPMKGHSHVYWYRQLPEEGLKFMVYLQKENIIDESGMPKERFSAEFPKEGPSILRIQQVVRGDSAAYFCASSPRVGTDTQYFGPGTRLTVL.